One and the same sample provided the 26 T cell receptor beta chains below, sequenced in a study of shared clonotypes between healthy human individuals. Libraries were prepared by immunoSEQ multiplex PCR; TCRdb keeps only in-frame clonotypes and omits some of them. The table lists fewer than 650,000 clones, around 78% of them singletons. Source material: PBMCs. Receptor source: a woman aged 40 to 50 in good health. Some clones in this sample may be carry-over from other donors' samples.

This CDR3 reads CASSQPGTGGVEQYF. CDR3 nucleotide sequence: TGTGCCAGCAGCCAACCCGGGACAGGGGGCGTCGAGCAGTACTTC. The V and J genes are TRBV14 and TRBJ2-7; 12 bases are a match to TRBD1. CDR1 and CDR2 (germline): SGHDN, FVKESK. V trimming: 2 bases; J trimming: 6 bases; junction bases outside the gene matches: 5. CDR3 length equals 15 residues.

V is TRBV2 and J is TRBJ1-4; D uncertain. Germline lookup yields CDR1 SNHLY and CDR2 FYNNEI. Trimming took off 7 bases at V and 2 bases at J, with 11 bases between the two ends. This CDR3 region has 14 residues. The CDR3 loop is CASTGSGTNEKLFF. The CDR3 coding sequence is TGTGCCAGCACCGGGTCGGGGACTAATGAAAAACTGTTTTTT.

As concerns this clone: A far larger clone is off by one base, so a read error is likely. This chain joins TRBV30 and TRBJ1-1, with D tentatively TRBD1 (6 bases). This CDR3 region has 14 residues. CDR1 is GTSNPN and CDR2 is SVGIG in the germline V gene (reference sequence). The CDR3 DNA is TGTACCTGGAAAGCGGGACATCGGAACACTGAAGCTTTCTTT. Encoded protein: CTWKAGHRNTEAFF.

J is TRBJ2-7 and V is TRBV4-1, with a tentative D call TRBD1 (5 bases). The ends were cut back, 4 bases at V and 2 bases at J, with 12 bases in the middle. Germline V gene sequence: CDR1 MGHRA, CDR2 YSYEKL. The CDR3 sequence is 14 residues long. The CDR3 region has the DNA TGCGCCAGCAGCCTACAGGACGGTACCTACGAGCAGTACTTC. Its protein product is CASSLQDGTYEQYF.

The gene calls are TRBV7-9 and TRBJ2-3, with TRBD2 matching 12 bases. This CDR3 is 15 amino acids long. V was clipped by 5 bases and J by 4 bases; unmatched bases: 4. Germline V lookup: CDR1 SEHNR, CDR2 FQNEAQ (reference sequence). For the CDR3, the DNA is TGTGCCAGCAGCCCCCCTAGCGGGGGGGCAGATACGCAGTATTTT. Protein: CASSPPSGGADTQYF.

The chain uses TRBV9 and TRBJ2-7, with 16 bases identical to TRBD2. The germline gives CDR1 SGDLS, CDR2 YYNGEE. The trim removed 3 bases at V and 1 base at J, leaving 7 bases unmatched. The CDR3 loop spans 18 amino acids. CDR3 DNA: TGTGCCAGCAGCGGGGGACTAGCGGGAGGGCCTAGTTCCTACGAGCAGTACTTC. Amino acids: CASSGGLAGGPSSYEQYF.

This clone was observed once. V is TRBV19 and J is TRBJ2-1, with D perhaps matching TRBD2 (6 bases). The CDR3 runs to 15 residues. Germline lookup yields CDR1 LNHDA and CDR2 SQIVND (reference sequence). The germline V and J ends were trimmed by 6 bases and 3 bases, with 15 bases remaining between them. DNA of the CDR3: TGTGCCAGTAGGGGAGGCGGGTCCTTCTACAATGAGCAGTTCTTC. Residues: CASRGGGSFYNEQFF.

This clone was recorded a few times. The chain employs TRBV7-9 and TRBJ1-2, with D unclear. The length of the CDR3 is 8 residues. Looked up from germline, CDR1 is SEHNR and CDR2 is FQNEAQ (reference sequence). V was clipped by 8 bases and J by 7 bases, with 2 bases between them. The CDR3 DNA sequence: TGTGCCAGCGGTGGCTACACCTTC. Amino acid sequence: CASGGYTF.

The CDR3 nucleotides are TGTGCCAGCATTCCGTCACCGGACTCCTACGAGCAGTACTTC. It is translated as CASIPSPDSYEQYF. The gene calls are TRBV28 and TRBJ2-7; D remains ambiguous. Trimming took off 7 bases at V and 0 bases at J, with 13 bases between the two ends. Looked up from germline, CDR1 is MDHEN and CDR2 is SYDVKM. The CDR3 loop spans 14 amino acids.

The rearrangement joins TRBV28 to TRBJ2-7; D ambiguous. V was clipped by 7 bases and J by 0 bases, with 16 bases between them. The CDR3 is 15 amino acids. The germline CDR1 and CDR2 sequences are MDHEN and SYDVKM. In DNA, the CDR3 is TGTGCCAGCAACGTCTCAGGACCCAACTCCTACGAGCAGTACTTC. Protein product: CASNVSGPNSYEQYF.

This clone was observed a handful of times. The rearrangement links TRBV27 to TRBJ2-7; 13 nucleotides align to TRBD2. J lost 3 bases, V lost 4 bases, and 6 bases had no gene match. The germline gives CDR1 MNHEY, CDR2 SMNVEV (reference sequence). The CDR3 is 16 amino acids. CDR3 sequence: CASSSQWTSGSYEQYF. DNA for the CDR3: TGTGCCAGCAGTTCACAGTGGACTAGCGGGAGCTACGAGCAGTACTTC.

The J gene is TRBJ2-7, the V gene TRBV7-9; D remains ambiguous. The germline V gene has CDR1 SEHNR and CDR2 FQNEAQ (reference sequence). V lost 5 bases and J 0 bases, leaving 8 bases between the germline ends. The CDR3 contains 13 residues. CDR3: CASSGPSSYEQYF. DNA for the CDR3: TGTGCCAGCAGCGGCCCAAGCTCCTACGAGCAGTACTTC.

The V gene is TRBV28, the J gene TRBJ1-1, with 8 bases fitting TRBD1. The CDR3 is 15 residues long. The ends lost 4 bases at V and 3 bases at J; junction bases unmatched: 7. Germline-derived CDR1 and CDR2 are MDHEN and SYDVKM. The CDR3 DNA reads TGTGCCAGCAGTTGGACAGGGCTCGGGGACACTGAAGCTTTCTTT. Translating it yields CASSWTGLGDTEAFF. Full variable domain (remainder filled in from reference TRBV28 and TRBJ1-1): DVKVTQSSRYLVKRTGEKVFLECVQDMDHENMFWYRQDPGLGLRLIYFSYDVKMKEKGDIPEGYSVSREKKERFSLILESASTNQTSMYLCASSWTGLGDTEAFFGQGTRLTVV.

The gene calls are TRBV6-5 and TRBJ2-3; TRBD2 aligns across 9 bases. This CDR3 comprises 15 residues. V shed 5 bases, J shed 3 bases, and the junction held 6 bases outside the gene matches. The germline V gene encodes CDR1 MNHEY and CDR2 SVGAGI. The CDR3 loop reads CASSRIAGATDTQYF. CDR3 coding DNA: TGTGCCAGCAGTCGGATAGCGGGAGCGACAGATACGCAGTATTTT.

The chain is built from TRBV15 and TRBJ2-7, with D uncertain. Germline-derived CDR1 and CDR2 are LNHNV and YYDKDF (reference sequence). V lost 8 bases and J lost 3, with 8 bases in between. There are 11 residues in the CDR3. The CDR3, as DNA: TGTGCCACCGGCCCCGGCTACGAGCAGTACTTC. Translating it yields CATGPGYEQYF.

The chain is built from TRBV14 and TRBJ1-2; possible D gene TRBD1, 5 bases. This CDR3 has 15 residues. Trimming pared 6 bases from V and 2 bases from J, leaving 16 bases between. CDR1 is SGHDN and CDR2 is FVKESK in the germline V gene. The DNA for the CDR3 is TGTGCCAGCAGTAAAACAGGCCCGGGGAACTATGGCTACACCTTC. This sequence encodes CASSKTGPGNYGYTF.

This chain connects TRBV27 to TRBJ1-1; D call uncertain. Germline V gene sequence: CDR1 MNHEY, CDR2 SMNVEV (reference sequence). The CDR3 totals 18 residues. V lost 7 bases and J lost 0, with 24 bases in between. The CDR3, as DNA: TGTGCCAGCATTAGGTCTCTCGTCGACGACTACATGAACACTGAAGCTTTCTTT. Protein: CASIRSLVDDYMNTEAFF.

Comments on this clone: A far larger clone differs by one base, so this is likely a read error. The J gene is TRBJ1-2, the V gene TRBV11-2; TRBD1 matches 8 bases. Germline loops: CDR1 SGHAT, CDR2 FQNNGV. The CDR3 is 15 residues long. DNA for the CDR3: TGTGCCAGCAGCTTAGGGACAGGGTCCGACTATGGCTACGCCTTC. Residues: CASSLGTGSDYGYAF.

This sequence joins TRBV6-1 and TRBJ2-5; maybe TRBD1 (6 bases). The V gene lost 11 bases and the J gene lost 3 bases, with 16 bases spanning the gap. This CDR3 is 13 amino acids long. CDR1 is MNHNS, CDR2 SASEGT, per germline. The CDR3 sequence: CAARIGQKETQYF. The CDR3 region has the DNA TGTGCCGCCAGGATTGGACAGAAAGAGACCCAGTACTTC.

The J gene is TRBJ2-5, the V gene TRBV19, with a tentative D call TRBD2 (6 bases). This CDR3 region has 13 residues. Trimming removed 4 bases at V and 2 bases at J, with 8 bases between. CDR1 and CDR2 from the germline V gene are LNHDA and SQIVND (reference sequence). CDR3 sequence reads: CASSTSVQETQYF. As DNA, the CDR3 is TGTGCCAGTAGTACTAGCGTGCAAGAGACCCAGTACTTC.

This clone appeared once. Other nucleotide sequences in the sample specify the same CDR3. The gene calls are TRBV2 and TRBJ1-5; D remains unclear. The CDR3 extends over 13 amino acids. Deletions cut 3 bases from V and 2 bases from J, with 5 bases between. Germline CDR1 is SNHLY and CDR2 is FYNNEI. For the CDR3, the DNA is TGTGCCAGCAGTGAGGGAGGCAATCAGCCCCAGCATTTT. Translation gives CASSEGGNQPQHF.

About this clone itself: A much bigger clone sits one base away, suggesting this may be a read error. The rearrangement uses TRBV4-2 and TRBJ2-7; TRBD1 is a possible D gene (6 bases). Germline V CDR1 and CDR2: LGHNA, YNFKEQ. This CDR3 has 12 residues. CDR3: CAGSSTGYEQYF. CDR3 DNA sequence: TGTGCCGGCAGCTCGACAGGCTACGAGCAGTACTTC.

Concerning this clone itself: One base away lies a much larger clone, so this may be a sequencing read error. The chain has TRBV4-3 and TRBJ1-1; no definite D call. In germline, CDR1 is LGHNA, CDR2 YSLEER. The CDR3 is 15 amino acids. The CDR3 bases are TGCGCCAGCAGCCAAGTGGGCAGTCACCCCACTGAAGTTTTCTTT. Its translation is CASSQVGSHPTEVFF.

V usage is TRBV28 and J usage is TRBJ1-1; D is unresolved. Germline assignment: CDR1 MDHEN and CDR2 SYDVKM. The CDR3 covers 13 residues. V was trimmed by 4 bases and J by 0 bases, leaving 6 bases between them. The CDR3 bases are TGTGCCAGCAGTTCACTTATGAACACTGAAGCTTTCTTT. It translates to CASSSLMNTEAFF.

This clone showed up many times. The V and J genes are TRBV27 and TRBJ2-2, with a tentative D call TRBD1 (6 bases). CDR1 MNHEY and CDR2 SMNVEV come from the germline V gene (reference sequence). The germline V and J ends were trimmed by 6 bases and 6 bases, with 14 bases remaining between them. The CDR3 is made up of 14 amino acids. CDR3 coding DNA: TGTGCCAGCAGGCCAGGGACAATATCCGGGGAGCTGTTTTTT. This translates into CASRPGTISGELFF.

The chain recombines TRBV5-1 with TRBJ2-5; the match to TRBD1 covers 9 bases. The DNA end is more similar to TRBJ2-7, so the J call may be wrong. This CDR3 is built from 15 residues. Germline loops: CDR1 SGHRS, CDR2 YFSETQ. CDR3 in amino acids: CASSPKGQGGGEQYF. The CDR3 bases are TGCGCCAGCAGCCCGAAGGGACAGGGAGGGGGCGAGCAGTACTTC.